This TCR beta chain was recovered during a study of TIL therapy for anti-PD-1-resistant metastatic lung cancer. This was the immunoSEQ v3 assay. Using immunoSEQ multiplex PCR, the repertoire was profiled, and TCRdb retains in-frame clones only, with some absent. This sample carries about 49,000 clones, less than 80% of them seen once, and the ten largest clones take less than 15%. This clone was counted once. This sample's time point: pre-treatment sample, taken before nivolumab and TIL therapy. Patients were adults with stage 4 NSCLC. V was shortened by 2 bases and J by 2 bases, with 16 bases between the two germline ends. In germline, CDR1 is MNHEY, CDR2 SVGAGI. The CDR3 length is 16 residues.

The chain recombines TRBV6-5 with TRBJ2-7; maybe TRBD2 (6 bases). The sequenced sample was blood, obtained at baseline. The clonotype was recovered from an older man with non-small cell lung cancer. DNA of the CDR3: TGTGCCAGCAGTTACGCAGCCGGGAGTGGCGCCTACGAGCAGTACTTC. Translated: CASSYAAGSGAYEQYF.